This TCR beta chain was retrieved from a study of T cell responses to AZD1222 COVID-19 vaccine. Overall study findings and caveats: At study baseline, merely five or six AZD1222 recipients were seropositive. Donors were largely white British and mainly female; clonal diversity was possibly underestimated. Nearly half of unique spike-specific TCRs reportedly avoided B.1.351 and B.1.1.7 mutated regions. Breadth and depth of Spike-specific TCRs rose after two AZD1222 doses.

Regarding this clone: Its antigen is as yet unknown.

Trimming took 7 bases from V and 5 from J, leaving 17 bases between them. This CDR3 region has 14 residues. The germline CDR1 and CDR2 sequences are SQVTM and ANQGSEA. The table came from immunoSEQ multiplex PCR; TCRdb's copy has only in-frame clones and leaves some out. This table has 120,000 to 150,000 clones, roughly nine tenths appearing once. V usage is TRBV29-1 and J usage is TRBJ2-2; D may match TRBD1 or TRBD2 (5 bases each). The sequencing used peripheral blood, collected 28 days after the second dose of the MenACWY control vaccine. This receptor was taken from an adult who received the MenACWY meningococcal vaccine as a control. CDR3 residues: CSGRGLGETGELFF. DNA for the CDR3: TGCAGCGGCCGGGGCCTAGGGGAAACCGGGGAGCTGTTTTTT.